This TCR beta chain was obtained from a study of control samples from healthy donors and cancer patients (dated by TCRdb to 2019 to 2021). About this clone: Its antigen remains unidentified. No per-base quality is available; no much larger clone lies one base away.

Receptors were amplified or captured by the immunoSEQ multiplex PCR assay. In TCRdb, the immuneACCESS table is reduced to in-frame sequences with V and J assigned. These tables do not hold every clone; where another copy was compared, an unresolved V gene accounts for under half, and the others remain unexplained. For this sample the table gives more than 90,000 clones, of which approximately 90% were detected only once. The ten largest make up about 7.8% of the sample. CDR1 SGHTA and CDR2 FQGNSA were looked up in the germline V gene. The CDR3 covers 16 residues, taking in both the cysteine and the phenylalanine. This entry keeps only the CDR3 DNA: 48 bases, framed from base 1. The junction carries 12 bases between V and J, which are trimmed by 1 base and 0 bases respectively.

The material sequenced was blood. This sequence originates from a man aged 25-45 years in good health. This chain joins TRBV7-2 to TRBJ1-1; a confident D gene designation cannot be given. The DNA reads TGTGCCAGCAGCTTAGGTCAGATCGGCCTGAACACTGAAGCTTTCTTT. The resulting protein is CASSLGQIGLNTEAFF.